The entry that follows covers one TCR beta chain sequence. This clonotype was detected many times. Its antigen is not yet known. Per-base qualities were not stored, and no clone one base away is much larger. The entry originates in a study of blood T cells in healthy people across ages (dated by TCRdb to 2013 to 2016). Regarding the complete study: In model experiments, template switching captured roughly one uniquely barcoded TCR beta cDNA molecule for every two T cells. Two additional independent replicas of 1 million unique cDNA reads from the same blood draw were analyzed for two donors (one aged 18 to 30 and one aged 80 or older). The donors were divided into four age groups: young (average approximately 17 years), middle-aged (about 39), aged (around 59) and long-lived (roughly 82). The study measured age-related changes in TCR beta repertoire diversity using deep sequencing normalized with unique cDNA molecular identifiers. To avoid experimental bias, donors of different ages were spread randomly across the sequencing lanes. Here is what the overall study found, with its caveats: The CMV infection status of donors was not known, potentially confounding age-related changes in expanded clonotypes. Since profiling was done on bulk unsorted PBMCs, naive and antigen-experienced compartments could not be conclusively compared. The percentage of naive T cells measured by flow cytometry correlated strongly with observed TCR beta diversity. The long-lived group showed more naive CD4+ T cells, fewer expanded clones and increased TCR diversity than the aged group, suggesting age selection. As age increased, observed TCR beta diversity per million T cells dropped in a roughly linear way, and a significant reduction was already evident by age 40. Estimates of total diversity based on one million sequenced T cells were considered lower bounds and underestimates.

Donors were 40 or so systemically healthy Caucasian individuals from Russia aged roughly 6 to 100 years. Each donor gave roughly 9.5 milliliters of peripheral blood, collected into EDTA-treated Vacutainer tubes. Ficoll-Paque density-gradient centrifugation was used to isolate PBMCs, with at least 6.5 million per sample. Trizol reagent was used to extract total RNA from the PBMCs, yielding at least 5.5 micrograms per sample. For every donor, flow cytometry on a PBMC aliquot measured the percentage of naive CD45RAhigh/CD27high T cells. Libraries were constructed by 5' RACE. The run used an Illumina HiSeq 2500. A second PCR of roughly 6 to 11 cycles was run with a J-beta primer mix and a sample-barcoded 5' primer. A template-switch 5' adaptor carrying 12 random nucleotides introduced a unique molecular identifier onto each TCR beta cDNA molecule. At least 2.5 million CDR3-containing paired-end reads were obtained from each sample. First-strand cDNA synthesis was performed from all RNA using the Mint cDNA synthesis kit, with priming by a TRBC-specific oligonucleotide. Following uracil-DNA glycosylase treatment, a first 18-cycle PCR with universal primers M1SS and BC2_uni_R was performed on all cDNA. The authors' analysis ran thus. For normalization, 1 million high-quality reads were randomly selected from each sample, with every read carrying a distinct molecular identifier. Instead of being binned into consensus sequences, reads with shared molecular identifiers were discarded. MiTCR, run with a Q25 quality threshold and the strictest error-elimination algorithm, handled CDR3 identification, clonotype clustering and error correction. A nonparametric unseen species model using Euler transformation provided a lower-bound estimate of total TCR beta diversity. TCRdb's own reprocessing of the public reads used fastp at Q25 and MiXCR and kept productive beta chains. Rows matching on CDR3 protein sequence are summarized as one entry with the most common DNA and genes. V and J calls and clone size were set by TCRdb, not the authors. A total of hundreds of thousands of distinct CDR3 sequences appear in this sample, roughly half of them only once. The top ten clonotypes cover about 54% of the sample.

V gives up 5 bases and J gives up 3 bases, and the segment between their germline ends measures 8 bases. Based on the germline V gene, the CDR1 and CDR2 sequences are SNHLY and FYNNEI. Counted from cysteine to phenylalanine, this CDR3 has 12 amino acids. The CDR3 DNA has 36 bases and is translated from base 1. This TCR derives from a man in his 60s in good health. Recombination connected TRBV2 to TRBJ2-7; the D gene identity is not certain. Specimen: blood. CDR3 reads: CASSLHGYEQYF. The DNA sequence is as follows: TGTGCCAGCAGTCTTCACGGCTACGAGCAGTACTTC.